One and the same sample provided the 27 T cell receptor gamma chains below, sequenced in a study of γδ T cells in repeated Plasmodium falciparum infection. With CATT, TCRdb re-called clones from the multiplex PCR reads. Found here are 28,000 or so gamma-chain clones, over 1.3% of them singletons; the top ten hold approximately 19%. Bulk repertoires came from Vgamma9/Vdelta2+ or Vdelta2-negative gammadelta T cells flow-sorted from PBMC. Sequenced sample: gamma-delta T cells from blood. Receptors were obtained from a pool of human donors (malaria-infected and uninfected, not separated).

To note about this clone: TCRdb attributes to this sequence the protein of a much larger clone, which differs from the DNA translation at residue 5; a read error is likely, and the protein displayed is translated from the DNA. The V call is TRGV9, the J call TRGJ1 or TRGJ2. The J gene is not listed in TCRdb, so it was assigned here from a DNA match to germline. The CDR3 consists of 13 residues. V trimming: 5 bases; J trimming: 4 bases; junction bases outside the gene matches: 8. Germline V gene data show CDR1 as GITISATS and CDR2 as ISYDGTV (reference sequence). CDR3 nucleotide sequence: TGTGCCTTGTGGGGGGAGATCTATTATAAGAAACTCTTT. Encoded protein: CALWGEIYYKKLF.

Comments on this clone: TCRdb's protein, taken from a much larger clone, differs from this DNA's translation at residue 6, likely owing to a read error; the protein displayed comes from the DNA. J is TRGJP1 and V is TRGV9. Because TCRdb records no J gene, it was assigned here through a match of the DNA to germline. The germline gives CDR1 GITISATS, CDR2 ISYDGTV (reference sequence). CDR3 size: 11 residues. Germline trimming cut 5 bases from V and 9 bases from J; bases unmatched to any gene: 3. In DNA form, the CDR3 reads TGTGCCTTGTGGGTAAGTTGGTTCAAGATATTT. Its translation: CALWVSWFKIF.

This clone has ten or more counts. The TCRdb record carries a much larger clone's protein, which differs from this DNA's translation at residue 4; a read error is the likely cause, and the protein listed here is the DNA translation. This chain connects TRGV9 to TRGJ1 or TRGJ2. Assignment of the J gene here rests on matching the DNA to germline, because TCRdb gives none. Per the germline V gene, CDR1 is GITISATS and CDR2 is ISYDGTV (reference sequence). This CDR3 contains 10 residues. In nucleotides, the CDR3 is TGTGCCTTGCGGGAGCCCAGGAAACTCTTT. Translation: CALREPRKLF.

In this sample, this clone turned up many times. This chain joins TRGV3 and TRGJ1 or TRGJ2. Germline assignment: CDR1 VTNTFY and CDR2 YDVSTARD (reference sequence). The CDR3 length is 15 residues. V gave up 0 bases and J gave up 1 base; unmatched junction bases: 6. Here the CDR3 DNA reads TGTGCCACCTGGGACAGGCTCTTAAATTATTATAAGAAACTCTTT. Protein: CATWDRLLNYYKKLF.

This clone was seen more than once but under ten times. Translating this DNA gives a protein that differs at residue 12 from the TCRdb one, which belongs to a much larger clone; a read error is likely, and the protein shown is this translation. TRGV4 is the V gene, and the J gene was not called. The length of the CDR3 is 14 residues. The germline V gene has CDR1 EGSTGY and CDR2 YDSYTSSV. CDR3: CATWDGPSIYKELF. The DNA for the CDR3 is TGTGCCACCTGGGATGGGCCTTCTATTTATAAGGAACTCTTT.

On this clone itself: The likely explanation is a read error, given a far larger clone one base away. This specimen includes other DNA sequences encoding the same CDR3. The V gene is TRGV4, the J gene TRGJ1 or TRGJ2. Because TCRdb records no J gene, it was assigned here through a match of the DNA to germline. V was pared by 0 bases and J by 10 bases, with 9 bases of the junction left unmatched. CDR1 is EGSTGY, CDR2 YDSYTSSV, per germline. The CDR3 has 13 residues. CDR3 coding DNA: TGTGCCACCTGGGATGGGCAAGAGTACAAGAAACTCTTT. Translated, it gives CATWDGQEYKKLF.

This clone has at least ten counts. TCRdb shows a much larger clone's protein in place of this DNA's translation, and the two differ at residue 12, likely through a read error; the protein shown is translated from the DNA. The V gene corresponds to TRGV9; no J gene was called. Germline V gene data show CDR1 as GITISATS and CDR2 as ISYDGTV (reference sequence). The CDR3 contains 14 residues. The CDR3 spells CALWEVGHYYKELF. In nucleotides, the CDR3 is TGTGCCTTGTGGGAGGTGGGACATTATTATAAGGAACTCTTT.

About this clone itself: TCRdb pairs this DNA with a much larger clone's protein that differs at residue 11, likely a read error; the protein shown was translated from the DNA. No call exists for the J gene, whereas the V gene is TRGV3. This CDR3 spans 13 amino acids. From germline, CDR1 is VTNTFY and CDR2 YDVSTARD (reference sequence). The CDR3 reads CATWDSGDWIRTF. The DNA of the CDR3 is TGTGCCACCTGGGACTCGGGTGATTGGATCAGGACGTTT.

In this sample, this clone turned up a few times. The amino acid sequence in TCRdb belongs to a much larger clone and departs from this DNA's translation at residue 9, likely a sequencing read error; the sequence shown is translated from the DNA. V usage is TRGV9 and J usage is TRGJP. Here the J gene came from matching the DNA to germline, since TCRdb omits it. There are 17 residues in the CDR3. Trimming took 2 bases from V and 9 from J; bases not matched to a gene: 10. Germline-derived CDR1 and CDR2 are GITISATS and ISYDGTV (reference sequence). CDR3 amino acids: CALWEGELGLGKKIKVF. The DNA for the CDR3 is TGTGCCTTGTGGGAGGGGGAGTTGGGGTTGGGCAAAAAAATCAAGGTATTT.

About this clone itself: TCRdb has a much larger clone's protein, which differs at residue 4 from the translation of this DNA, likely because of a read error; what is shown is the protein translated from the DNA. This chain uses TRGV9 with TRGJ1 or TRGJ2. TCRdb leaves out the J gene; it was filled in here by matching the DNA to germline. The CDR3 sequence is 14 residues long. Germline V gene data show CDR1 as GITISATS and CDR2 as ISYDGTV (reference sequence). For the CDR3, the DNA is TGTGCCTTGGGGGAGCCGAAGACTTATTATAAGAAACTCTTT. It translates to CALGEPKTYYKKLF.

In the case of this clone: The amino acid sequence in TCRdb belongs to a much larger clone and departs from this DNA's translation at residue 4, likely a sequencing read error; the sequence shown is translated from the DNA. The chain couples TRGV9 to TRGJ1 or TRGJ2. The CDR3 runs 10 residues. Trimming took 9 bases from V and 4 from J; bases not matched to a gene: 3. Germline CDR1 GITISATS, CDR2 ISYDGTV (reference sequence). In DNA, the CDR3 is TGTGCCTTGACGTATTATAAGAAACTCTTT. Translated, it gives CALTYYKKLF.

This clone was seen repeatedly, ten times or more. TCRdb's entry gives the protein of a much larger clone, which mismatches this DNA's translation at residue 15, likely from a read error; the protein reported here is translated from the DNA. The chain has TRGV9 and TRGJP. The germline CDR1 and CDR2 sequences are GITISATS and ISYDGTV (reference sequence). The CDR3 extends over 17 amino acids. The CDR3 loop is CALWEVIRELGKKIRVF. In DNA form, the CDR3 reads TGTGCCTTGTGGGAGGTGATTCGAGAGTTGGGCAAAAAAATCAGGGTATTT.

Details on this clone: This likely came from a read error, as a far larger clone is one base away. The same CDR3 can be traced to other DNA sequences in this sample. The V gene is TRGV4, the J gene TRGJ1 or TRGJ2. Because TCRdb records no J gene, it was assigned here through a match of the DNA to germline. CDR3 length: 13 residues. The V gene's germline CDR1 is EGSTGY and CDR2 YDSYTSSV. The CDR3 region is CATWGRVYYKKLF. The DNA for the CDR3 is TGTGCCACTTGGGGTAGAGTTTATTATAAGAAACTCTTT.

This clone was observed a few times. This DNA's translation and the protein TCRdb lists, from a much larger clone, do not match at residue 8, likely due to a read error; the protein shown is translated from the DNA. CDR3 sequence reads: CATWDGLMHYKKLF. The CDR3 bases are TGTGCCACCTGGGACGGATTAATGCATTATAAGAAACTCTTT. V gene TRGV2 combines with J gene TRGJ1 or TRGJ2. The J segment lost 5 bases and the V segment lost 1 base, leaving 8 bases of the junction unmatched. CDR1 is EGSNGY and CDR2 is YDSYNSKV in the germline V gene. The CDR3 loop spans 14 amino acids.

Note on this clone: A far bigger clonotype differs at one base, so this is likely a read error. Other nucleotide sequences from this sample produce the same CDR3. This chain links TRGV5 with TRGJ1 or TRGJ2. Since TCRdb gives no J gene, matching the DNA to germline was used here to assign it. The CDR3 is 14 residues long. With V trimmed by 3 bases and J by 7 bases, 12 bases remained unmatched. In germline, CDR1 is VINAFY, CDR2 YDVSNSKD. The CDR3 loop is CATWDYSAYYKKLF. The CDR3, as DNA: TGTGCCACCTGGGACTACAGTGCTTACTATAAGAAACTCTTT.

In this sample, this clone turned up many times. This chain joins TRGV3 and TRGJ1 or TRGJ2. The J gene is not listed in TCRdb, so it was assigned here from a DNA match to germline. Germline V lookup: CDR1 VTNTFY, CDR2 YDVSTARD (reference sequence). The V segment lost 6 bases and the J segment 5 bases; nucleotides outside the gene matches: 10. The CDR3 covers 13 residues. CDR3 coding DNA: TGTGCCACCTGGCTTCTATTCCATTATAAGAAACTCTTT. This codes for CATWLLFHYKKLF.

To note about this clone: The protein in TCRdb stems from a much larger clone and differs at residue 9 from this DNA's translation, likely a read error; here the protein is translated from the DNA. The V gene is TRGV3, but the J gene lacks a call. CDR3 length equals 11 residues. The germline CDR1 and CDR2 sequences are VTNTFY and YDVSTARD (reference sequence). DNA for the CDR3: TGTGCCACCTGGGACAGGGGAAAGGAACTCTTT. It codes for CATWDRGKELF.

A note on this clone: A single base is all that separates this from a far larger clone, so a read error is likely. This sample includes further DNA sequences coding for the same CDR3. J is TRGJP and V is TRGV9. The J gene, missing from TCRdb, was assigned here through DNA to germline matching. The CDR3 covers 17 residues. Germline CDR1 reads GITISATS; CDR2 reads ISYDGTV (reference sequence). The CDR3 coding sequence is TGTGCCCTGTGGGAGGGCAAGCAAGAGTTGGGCAAAAAAATCAAGGTATTT. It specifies CALWEGKQELGKKIKVF.

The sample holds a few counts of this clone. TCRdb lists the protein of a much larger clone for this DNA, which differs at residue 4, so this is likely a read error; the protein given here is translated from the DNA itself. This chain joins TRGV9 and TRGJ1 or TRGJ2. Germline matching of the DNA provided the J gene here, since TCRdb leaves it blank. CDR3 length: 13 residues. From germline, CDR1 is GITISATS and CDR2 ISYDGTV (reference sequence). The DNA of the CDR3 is TGTGCCTTGCGGGAGGTGCACCCCCGTAAGAAACTCTTT. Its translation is CALREVHPRKKLF.

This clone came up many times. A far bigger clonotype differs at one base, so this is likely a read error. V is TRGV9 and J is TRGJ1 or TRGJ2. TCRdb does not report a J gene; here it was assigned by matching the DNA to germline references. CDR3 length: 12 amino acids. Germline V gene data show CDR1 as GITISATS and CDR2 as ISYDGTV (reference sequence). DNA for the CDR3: TGTGCCCTGTGGGAGGTGCATTATAAGAAACTCTTT. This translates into CALWEVHYKKLF.

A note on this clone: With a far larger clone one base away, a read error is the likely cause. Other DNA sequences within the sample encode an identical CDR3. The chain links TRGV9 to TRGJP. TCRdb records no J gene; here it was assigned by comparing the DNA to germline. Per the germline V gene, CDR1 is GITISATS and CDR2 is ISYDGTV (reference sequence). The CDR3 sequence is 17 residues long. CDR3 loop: CALWEVVSELGKKIKVF. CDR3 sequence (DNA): TGTGCCTTGTGGGAGGTGGTATCCGAGTTGGGAAAAAAAATCAAGGTATTT.

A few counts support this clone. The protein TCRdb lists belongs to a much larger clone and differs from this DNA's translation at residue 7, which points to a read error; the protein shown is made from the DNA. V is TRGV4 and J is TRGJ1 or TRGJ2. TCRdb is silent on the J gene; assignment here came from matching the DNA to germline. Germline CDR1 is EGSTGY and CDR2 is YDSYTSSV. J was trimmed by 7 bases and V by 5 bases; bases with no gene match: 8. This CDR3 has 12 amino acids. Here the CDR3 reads CATWVAAYKKLF. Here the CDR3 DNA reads TGTGCCACCTGGGTCGCCGCGTATAAGAAACTCTTT.

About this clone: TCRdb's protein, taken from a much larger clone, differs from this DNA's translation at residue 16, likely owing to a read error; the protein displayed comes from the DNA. In DNA form, the CDR3 reads TGTGCCTTGTGGGACCCCGCAGCAGAGTTGGGCAAAAAAATCAAGATATTT. It encodes CALWDPAAELGKKIKIF. The chain carries TRGV9 and TRGJP1. Here the J gene was assigned by germline matching of the DNA, as TCRdb has none. The CDR3 extends over 17 amino acids. With 4 bases clipped from V and 15 bases from J, the junction kept 26 bases outside the gene matches. Germline CDR1 reads GITISATS; CDR2 reads ISYDGTV (reference sequence).

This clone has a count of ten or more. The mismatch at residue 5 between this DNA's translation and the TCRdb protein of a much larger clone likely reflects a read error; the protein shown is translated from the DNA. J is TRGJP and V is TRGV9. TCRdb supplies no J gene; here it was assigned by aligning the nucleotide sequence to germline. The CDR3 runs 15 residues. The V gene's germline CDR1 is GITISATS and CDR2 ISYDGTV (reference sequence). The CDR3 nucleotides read TGTGCCTTGTGGGGGGTGTATAGGGGCAAAAAAATCAAGGTATTT. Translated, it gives CALWGVYRGKKIKVF.

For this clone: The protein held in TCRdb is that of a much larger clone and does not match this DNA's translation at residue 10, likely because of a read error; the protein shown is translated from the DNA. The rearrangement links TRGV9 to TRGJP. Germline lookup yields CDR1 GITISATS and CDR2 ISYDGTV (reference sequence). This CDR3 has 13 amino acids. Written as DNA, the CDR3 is TGTGCCTTGTTGTGGTTGGGCAAAAAAGTCAAGGTATTT. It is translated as CALLWLGKKVKVF.

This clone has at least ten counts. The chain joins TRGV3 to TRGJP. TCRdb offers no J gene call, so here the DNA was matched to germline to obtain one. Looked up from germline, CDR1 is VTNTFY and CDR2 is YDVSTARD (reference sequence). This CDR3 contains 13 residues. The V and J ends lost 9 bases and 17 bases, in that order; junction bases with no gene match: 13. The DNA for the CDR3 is TGTGCCACCGGTAGAGTTGGGCAAAAAATCAAGGTATTT. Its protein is CATGRVGQKIKVF.

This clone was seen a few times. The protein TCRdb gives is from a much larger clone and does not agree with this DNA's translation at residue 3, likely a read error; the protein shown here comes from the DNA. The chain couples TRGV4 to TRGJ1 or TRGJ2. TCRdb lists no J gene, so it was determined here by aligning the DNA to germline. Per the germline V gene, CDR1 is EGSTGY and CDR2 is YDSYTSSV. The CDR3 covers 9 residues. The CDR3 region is CANWEEKLF. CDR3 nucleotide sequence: TGTGCCAACTGGGAAGAGAAACTCTTT.